This T cell receptor beta chain appears in the sequencing data of a study of human T cells and chemical hapten exposure. For the study at large: Throughout a study of 20 to 25 weeks, patients underwent weekly scalp administration of diphenylcyclopropenone doses.

TCRdb itself ran the RACE reads through MiXCR, one entry per CDR3 protein. Among tens of thousands of distinct CDR3 sequences listed, 6.7% were seen once. Between the trimmed V and J ends, which lost 1 base and 1 base, there was a span of 8 bases. The germline V gene has CDR1 SGHTA and CDR2 FQGTGA. The CDR3 consists of 15 residues. This clonotype was recorded at least ten times. Indicated time point: pre-sensitization, week 0. As for treatment: therapeutic diphenylcyclopropenone sensitization with weekly scalp DPC. The chain uses TRBV7-3 and TRBJ1-5; possibly TRBD1 for D (6 bases). This specimen consisted of whole blood, obtained in connection with sensitization to the hapten diphenylcyclopropenone (DPC). The clonotype was recovered from a woman between 25 and 40 years old with alopecia areata. Some clones in this sample may be carry-over from other donors' samples. CDR3 nucleotide sequence: TGTGCCAGCAGCTTAAGCGGACAGAGCAATCAGCCCCAGCATTTT. Translated, it gives CASSLSGQSNQPQHF.